This section outlines one T cell receptor beta chain sequence together with its context. The sample originates from a study of blood T cell repertoires in COVID-19. Across the whole study: COVID-19 samples from acute and convalescent phases originated in the United States, Italy and Spain.

In the original analysis: The authors estimated nucleated cell counts from reference gene primer amplification. Data came from immunoSEQ multiplex PCR; TCRdb stores just in-frame clones and leaves some out. V, J and clone size are taken as reported in that table, and D and trimming were inferred from the DNA itself. In the table there are fewer than 450,000 clones, about 92% of which are singletons. The CDR3 loop spans 14 amino acids. This TCR came from a man between 18 and 35 years old who had recovered from COVID-19. The chain combines TRBV12-1 with TRBJ2-4; TRBD1, the D gene given by the table, was not confirmed from the DNA. TRBV12-1 counts as a pseudogene. The material sequenced was PBMCs or T cells enriched from blood (not recorded which). The CDR3 sequence: CASSFGCSLGTEYF. CDR3 nucleotide sequence: TGTGCCAGCAGCTTTGGATGTTCGTTAGGGACAGAGTACTTC.